These 9 T cell receptor beta chains were sequenced from one sample in a study of OX40 agonist ivuxolimab in advanced cancers. Repertoires were generated with immunoSEQ multiplex PCR, while TCRdb's copy carries only in-frame clones and drops some. This table has some 48,000 clones, around nine tenths appearing once. The sample in question was CD4+ or CD8+ T cells sorted from blood, obtained in a trial of the OX40 agonist ivuxolimab. The source of these receptors is an adult with an advanced solid tumor such as melanoma, head and neck, liver or kidney cancer.

The chain has TRBV15 and TRBJ1-3, with D maybe TRBD1 (6 bases). The germline gives CDR1 LNHNV, CDR2 YYDKDF (reference sequence). The CDR3 runs 15 residues. V was shortened by 3 bases and J by 0 bases, with 9 bases between the two germline ends. CDR3 protein: CATSSTGTSGNTIYF. CDR3 nucleotides: TGTGCCACCAGCAGTACAGGGACCTCTGGAAACACCATATATTTT.

This chain joins TRBV7-2 and TRBJ2-2, with D uncertain. The CDR3 length is 14 residues. Germline CDR1 is SGHTA and CDR2 is FQGNSA. Between the trimmed V and J ends, which lost 1 base and 0 bases, there was a span of 3 bases. CDR3 in amino acids: CASSLEANTGELFF. For the CDR3, the DNA is TGTGCCAGCAGCTTAGAGGCGAACACCGGGGAGCTGTTTTTT.

V gene TRBV4-1 combines with J gene TRBJ2-3; D is perhaps TRBD1 (6 bases). The CDR3 is 16 amino acids. Trimming cost V 4 bases and J 0 bases, with 14 bases left between them. Per the germline V gene, CDR1 is MGHRA and CDR2 is YSYEKL. CDR3 in DNA: TGCGCCAGCAGCCTATCGGGACACCCGAGCACAGATACGCAGTATTTT. It is translated as CASSLSGHPSTDTQYF.

V and J are TRBV18 and TRBJ2-1, with 14 positions matching TRBD2. V dropped 2 bases and J dropped 6; count of bases not matched to a gene: 6. There are 17 residues in the CDR3. The germline CDR1 and CDR2 sequences are KGHSH and LQKENI. The CDR3: CASSPGLAGGASNEQFF. The DNA of the CDR3 is TGTGCCAGCTCACCAGGACTAGCGGGAGGAGCCAGCAATGAGCAGTTCTTC.

The V gene is TRBV7-9, the J gene TRBJ1-2; D gene ambiguous. The CDR3 has 14 residues. From germline, CDR1 is SEHNR and CDR2 FQNEAQ (reference sequence). V dropped 5 bases and J dropped 8 bases, with 18 bases sitting between them. As DNA, the CDR3 is TGTGCCAGCAGCCCCTCGGCCGGCCTAAGCGGCTACACCTTC. Protein product: CASSPSAGLSGYTF.

The DNA of the CDR3 is TGTGCCAGCAGCTTAGACCCCCGCCCCTACGAGCAGTACTTC. This gives the protein CASSLDPRPYEQYF. The chain has TRBV7-2 and TRBJ2-7; D is undetermined. V was pared by 1 base and J by 2 bases, with 9 bases between. Germline CDR1 and CDR2: SGHTA and FQGNSA. CDR3 length equals 14 residues.

The V and J genes are TRBV2 and TRBJ2-3; TRBD2 aligns across 9 bases. CDR1 SNHLY and CDR2 FYNNEI come from the germline V gene. V shed 11 bases and J 0 bases; nucleotides not matched to a gene: 9. The CDR3 extends over 15 amino acids. The CDR3 region is CAERAGGKSTDTQYF. The CDR3 nucleotides read TGTGCCGAAAGAGCGGGGGGCAAGAGCACAGATACGCAGTATTTT.

A single count supports this clone. J is TRBJ2-7 and V is TRBV7-8; the D is unclear. CDR3 length: 13 residues. V lost 1 base and J lost 4, with 8 bases in between. Germline V gives CDR1 SGHVS, CDR2 FQNEAQ. The CDR3 DNA reads TGTGCCAGCAGCTTAGTGGTTCAATACGAGCAGTACTTC. The encoded protein is CASSLVVQYEQYF.

The chain recombines TRBV9 with TRBJ2-1, with D possibly matching TRBD2 (5 bases). Trimming took off 0 bases at V and 2 bases at J, with 9 bases between the two ends. The CDR3 runs to 15 residues. Looked up from germline, CDR1 is SGDLS and CDR2 is YYNGEE. Here the CDR3 reads CASSVGRGAYNEQFF. In nucleotides, the CDR3 is TGTGCCAGCAGCGTAGGCCGGGGTGCCTACAATGAGCAGTTCTTC.